The rows below give T cell receptor beta chains drawn from one sample of a study of T-cell memory formation after mild COVID-19. One entry per CDR3 protein results from TCRdb running MiXCR on the 5' RACE reads. Among 350,000 to 500,000 distinct CDR3 sequences listed, around 20% were seen once. The specimen sequenced was PBMCs or a T cell subset sorted from them (not recorded which). The source is an adult woman who had mild COVID-19 (a few samples of this study predate the infection). Cell type and time point are not known. The CDR3 runs from the conserved cysteine through the conserved F or W. A D gene is named only where the DNA matches it firmly. Expanded clones get a size class; other rows say once, few or many, or leave the size out.

V gene: TRBV24-1
clone size: -
J gene: TRBJ2-7
D gene: -
CDR3 DNA: TGTGCCACCAGTGATTTGTCAGGGCTCGAGCAGTACTTC
CDR3 protein: CATSDLSGLEQYF

V gene: TRBV27
clone size: few
J gene: TRBJ2-1
D gene: -
CDR3 DNA: TGTGCCAGCAGTTTTAGGGGTCCGGCTGAGCAGTTCTTC
CDR3 protein: CASSFRGPAEQFF

V gene: TRBV7-6
clone size: few
J gene: TRBJ2-3
D gene: TRBD1
CDR3 DNA: TGTGCCAGCAGCTTCGGACAGGGGGCGGGCAGCACAGATACGCAGTATTTT
CDR3 protein: CASSFGQGAGSTDTQYF

V gene: TRBV5-4
clone size: -
J gene: TRBJ2-5
D gene: TRBD2
CDR3 DNA: TGTGCCAGCAGCTCTACTAGCGGGAAGAGGGAGACCCAGTACTTC
CDR3 protein: CASSSTSGKRETQYF

V gene: TRBV30
clone size: -
J gene: TRBJ2-1
D gene: TRBD2
CDR3 DNA: TGTGCCTGGAGTGTCCCCCCGACTAGCGGCGGTGAGCAGTTCTTC
CDR3 protein: CAWSVPPTSGGEQFF

V gene: TRBV5-1
clone size: few
J gene: TRBJ1-2
D gene: -
CDR3 DNA: TGCGCCAGCAGCTTGGTTGTTGTCGGTTCTGGCTACACCTTC
CDR3 protein: CASSLVVVGSGYTF

V gene: TRBV2
clone size: -
J gene: TRBJ1-2
D gene: TRBD1
CDR3 DNA: TGTGCCAGCAGCGAAGACAGGGCCTCTAACTATGGCTACACCTTC
CDR3 protein: CASSEDRASNYGYTF

V gene: TRBV12-3/TRBV12-4
clone size: many
J gene: TRBJ2-7
D gene: -
CDR3 DNA: TGTGCCAGCAGTTTGGGCTTCGGCTCCTACGAGCAGTACTTC
CDR3 protein: CASSLGFGSYEQYF

V gene: TRBV20-1
clone size: few
J gene: TRBJ2-1
D gene: -
CDR3 DNA: TGCAGTGCTAGAATTTTAGGCTCCTACAATGAGCAGTTCTTC
CDR3 protein: CSARILGSYNEQFF

V gene: TRBV7-6
clone size: -
J gene: TRBJ1-4
D gene: TRBD1
CDR3 DNA: TGTGCCAGCAGCCTCCCCCGGGGACAGGGGGGGTCTAATGAAAAACTGTTTTTT
CDR3 protein: CASSLPRGQGGSNEKLFF

V gene: TRBV7-9
clone size: -
J gene: TRBJ1-3
D gene: TRBD1
CDR3 DNA: TGTGCCAGCAGACGACAGGGTTCCTCTGGAAACACCATATATTTT
CDR3 protein: CASRRQGSSGNTIYF

V gene: TRBV12-3/TRBV12-4
clone size: many
J gene: TRBJ2-1
D gene: TRBD2
CDR3 DNA: TGTGCCAGCGCCATGACTAGCGGGACAGGAAATGAGCAGTTCTTC
CDR3 protein: CASAMTSGTGNEQFF

V gene: TRBV3-1
clone size: few
J gene: TRBJ2-1
D gene: TRBD2
CDR3 DNA: TGTGCCAGCAGCCGGTTAGCGGGGGGCTTCTACAATGAGCAGTTCTTC
CDR3 protein: CASSRLAGGFYNEQFF

V gene: TRBV2
clone size: few
J gene: TRBJ2-3
D gene: TRBD2
CDR3 DNA: TGTGCCAGCCAACCGAGACTAGCGGACGATACGCAGTATTTT
CDR3 protein: CASQPRLADDTQYF

V gene: TRBV7-9
clone size: few
J gene: TRBJ1-4
D gene: -
CDR3 DNA: TGTGCCAGCAGCTTTAACTCGGGAAGACTTTTAAATGAAAAACTGTTTTTT
CDR3 protein: CASSFNSGRLLNEKLFF

V gene: TRBV9
clone size: -
J gene: TRBJ2-7
D gene: -
CDR3 DNA: TGTGCCAGCAGCCATCCGGGACTTACCTACGAGCAGTACTTC
CDR3 protein: CASSHPGLTYEQYF

V gene: TRBV7-6
clone size: -
J gene: TRBJ2-4
D gene: -
CDR3 DNA: TGTGCCAGCAGCCCCGCCGTTGGGGCCAAAAACATTCAGTACTTC
CDR3 protein: CASSPAVGAKNIQYF

V gene: TRBV18
clone size: -
J gene: TRBJ1-1
D gene: -
CDR3 DNA: TGTGCCAGCTCACGAATCGACACTATGGGAACTGAAGCTTTCTTT
CDR3 protein: CASSRIDTMGTEAFF

V gene: TRBV7-2
clone size: -
J gene: TRBJ2-1
D gene: TRBD2
CDR3 DNA: TGTGCCAGCAGCTTAGCGGGGACTAGCGGGAGTTACAATGAGCAGTTCTTC
CDR3 protein: CASSLAGTSGSYNEQFF

V gene: TRBV7-2
clone size: -
J gene: TRBJ2-3
D gene: -
CDR3 DNA: TGTGCCAGCAGCTTAGTGGTAGGAGATACGCAGTATTTT
CDR3 protein: CASSLVVGDTQYF

V gene: TRBV24-1
clone size: -
J gene: TRBJ1-5
D gene: -
CDR3 DNA: TGTGCCACCAGTGATTCAGGATACGACAATCAGCCCCAGCATTTT
CDR3 protein: CATSDSGYDNQPQHF

V gene: TRBV20-1
clone size: -
J gene: TRBJ2-6
D gene: -
CDR3 DNA: TGCAGTGCTAGAGCGAGGGACGGTTCCTCTGGGGCCAACGTCCTGACTTTC
CDR3 protein: CSARARDGSSGANVLTF

V gene: TRBV12-3/TRBV12-4
clone size: -
J gene: TRBJ2-2
D gene: -
CDR3 DNA: TGTGCCAGCAACCTCAGTGGTACCGGGGAGCTGTTTTTT
CDR3 protein: CASNLSGTGELFF

V gene: TRBV24-1
clone size: few
J gene: TRBJ1-1
D gene: -
CDR3 DNA: TGTGCCACCAGTGACGCGGGACAGAACACTGAAGCTTTCTTT
CDR3 protein: CATSDAGQNTEAFF

V gene: TRBV7-9
clone size: -
J gene: TRBJ1-1
D gene: -
CDR3 DNA: TGTGCCAGCAGCTTATTTCCTGTTCGTGGGGGATTAATGAACACTGAAGCTTTCTTT
CDR3 protein: CASSLFPVRGGLMNTEAFF

V gene: TRBV12-3/TRBV12-4
clone size: few
J gene: TRBJ2-7
D gene: -
CDR3 DNA: TGTGCCAGCAGTTTACTAGCTTACGAGCAGTACTTC
CDR3 protein: CASSLLAYEQYF

V gene: TRBV7-2
clone size: -
J gene: TRBJ1-4
D gene: -
CDR3 DNA: TGTGCCAGCAGCCCAGCACACACTAATGAAAAACTGTTTTTT
CDR3 protein: CASSPAHTNEKLFF

V gene: TRBV12-3/TRBV12-4
clone size: few
J gene: TRBJ2-2
D gene: TRBD1
CDR3 DNA: TGTGCCAGCAGTTTCCAGGGGGCCATGACCGGGGAGCTGTTTTTT
CDR3 protein: CASSFQGAMTGELFF

V gene: TRBV11-1
clone size: -
J gene: TRBJ2-7
D gene: -
CDR3 DNA: TGTGCCAGCAGCCCCGGGTACATTTCCGAGCAGTACTTC
CDR3 protein: CASSPGYISEQYF